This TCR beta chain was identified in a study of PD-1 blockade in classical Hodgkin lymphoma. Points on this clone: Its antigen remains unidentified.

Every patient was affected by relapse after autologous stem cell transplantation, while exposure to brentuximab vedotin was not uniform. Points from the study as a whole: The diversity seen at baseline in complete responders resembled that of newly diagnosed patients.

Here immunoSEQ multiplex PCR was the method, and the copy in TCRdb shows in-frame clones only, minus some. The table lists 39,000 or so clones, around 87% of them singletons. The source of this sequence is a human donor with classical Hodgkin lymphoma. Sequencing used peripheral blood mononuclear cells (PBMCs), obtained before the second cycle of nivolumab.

The DNA for the CDR3 is TGCGCCAGCAGCCAGGGGCCACAAGAGACCCAGTACTTC. It specifies CASSQGPQETQYF. The rearrangement uses TRBV4-1 and TRBJ2-5, with D perhaps TRBD1 (5 bases). V was pared by 3 bases and J by 2 bases, with 7 bases between. CDR1 is MGHRA and CDR2 is YSYEKL in the germline V gene. This CDR3 is 13 amino acids long.